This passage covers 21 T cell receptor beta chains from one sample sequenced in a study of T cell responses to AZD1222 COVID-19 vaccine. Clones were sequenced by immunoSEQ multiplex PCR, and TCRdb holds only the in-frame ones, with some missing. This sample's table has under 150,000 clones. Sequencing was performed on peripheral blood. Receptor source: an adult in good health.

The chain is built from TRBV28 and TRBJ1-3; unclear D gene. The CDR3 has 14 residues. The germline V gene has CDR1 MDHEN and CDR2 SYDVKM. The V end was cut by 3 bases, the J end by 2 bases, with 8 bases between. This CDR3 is CASSFQIAGNTIYF. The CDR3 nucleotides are TGTGCCAGCAGTTTCCAGATCGCTGGAAACACCATATATTTT.

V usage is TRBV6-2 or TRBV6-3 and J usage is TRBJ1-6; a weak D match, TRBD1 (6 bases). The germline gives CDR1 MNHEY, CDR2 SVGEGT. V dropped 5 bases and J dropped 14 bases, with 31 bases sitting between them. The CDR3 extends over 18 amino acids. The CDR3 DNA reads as TGTGCCAGCAGTCTGGGGACATCCATCTCCAAGGGGGGAAGCACCCTCCACTTT. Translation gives CASSLGTSISKGGSTLHF.

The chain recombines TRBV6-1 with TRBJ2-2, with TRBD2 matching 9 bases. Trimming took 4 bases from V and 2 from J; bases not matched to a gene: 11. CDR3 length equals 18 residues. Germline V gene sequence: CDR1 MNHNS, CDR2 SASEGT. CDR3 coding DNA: TGTGCCAGCAGTGCGGGGACTAGCTCCTTTATCAACACCGGGGAGCTGTTTTTT. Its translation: CASSAGTSSFINTGELFF.

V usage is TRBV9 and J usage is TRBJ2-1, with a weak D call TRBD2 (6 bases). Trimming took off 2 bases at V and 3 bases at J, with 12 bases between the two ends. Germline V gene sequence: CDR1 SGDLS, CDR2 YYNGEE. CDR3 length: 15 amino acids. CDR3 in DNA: TGTGCCAGCAGCGTTGGCGGGAACAACTACAATGAGCAGTTCTTC. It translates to CASSVGGNNYNEQFF.

CDR3 protein: CASSREGITDTQYF. The DNA for the CDR3 is TGTGCCAGCAGCCGCGAGGGGATCACAGATACGCAGTATTTT. This sequence joins TRBV6-5 and TRBJ2-3; D is possibly TRBD1 or TRBD2 (5 bases each). Germline CDR1 MNHEY, CDR2 SVGAGI. Trimming took off 6 bases at V and 2 bases at J, with 12 bases between the two ends. The CDR3 has 14 residues.

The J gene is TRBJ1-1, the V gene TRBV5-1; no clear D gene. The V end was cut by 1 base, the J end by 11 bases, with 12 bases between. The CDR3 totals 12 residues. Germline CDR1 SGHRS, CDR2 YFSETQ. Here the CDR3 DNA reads TGCGCCAGCAGCTTGAAGTCGGGCGCGGCTTTCTTT. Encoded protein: CASSLKSGAAFF.

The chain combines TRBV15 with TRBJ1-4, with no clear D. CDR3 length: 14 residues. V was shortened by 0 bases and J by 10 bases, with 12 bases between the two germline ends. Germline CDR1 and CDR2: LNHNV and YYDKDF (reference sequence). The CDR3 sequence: CATSRDSQAGKLFF. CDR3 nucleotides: TGTGCCACCAGCAGAGATAGCCAGGCGGGAAAACTGTTTTTT.

CDR3 residues: CASSPEVLGMDQPQHF. DNA for the CDR3: TGTGCCAGCAGCCCCGAGGTTTTGGGGATGGATCAGCCCCAGCATTTT. The chain is built from TRBV7-8 and TRBJ1-5; D unclear. Looked up from germline, CDR1 is SGHVS and CDR2 is FQNEAQ. The V end lost 5 bases, the J end lost 5 bases, and 19 bases lay between the germline ends. The CDR3 covers 16 residues.

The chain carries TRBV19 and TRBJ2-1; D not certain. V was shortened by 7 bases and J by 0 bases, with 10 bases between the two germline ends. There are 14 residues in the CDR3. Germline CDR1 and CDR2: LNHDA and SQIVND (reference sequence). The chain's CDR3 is CASTPGPSYNEQFF. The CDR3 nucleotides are TGTGCCAGTACCCCCGGACCCTCCTACAATGAGCAGTTCTTC.

The CDR3 reads CASGTGDSNQPQHF. The CDR3 region has the DNA TGCGCCAGCGGGACAGGGGATAGCAATCAGCCCCAGCATTTT. This rearrangement joins TRBV5-1 to TRBJ1-5; TRBD1 agrees at 10 bases. The CDR3 covers 14 residues. Germline values: CDR1 SGHRS, CDR2 YFSETQ. The trim removed 7 bases at V and 0 bases at J, leaving 1 base unmatched.

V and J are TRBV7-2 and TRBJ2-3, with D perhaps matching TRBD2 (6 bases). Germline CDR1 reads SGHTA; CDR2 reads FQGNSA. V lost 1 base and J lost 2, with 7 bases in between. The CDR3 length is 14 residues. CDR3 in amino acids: CASSLVADTDTQYF. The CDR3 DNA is TGTGCCAGCAGCTTAGTAGCGGACACAGATACGCAGTATTTT.

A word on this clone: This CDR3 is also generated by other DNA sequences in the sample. The CDR3 sequence: CASSRPGAGGTGYTF. For the CDR3, the DNA is TGTGCCAGCAGCCGGCCCGGTGCGGGGGGCACTGGCTACACCTTC. V and J are TRBV19 and TRBJ1-2; D is possibly TRBD1 (6 bases). Per germline, CDR1 LNHDA and CDR2 SQIVND (reference sequence). Trimming removed 9 bases at V and 7 bases at J, with 24 bases between. This CDR3 comprises 15 residues.

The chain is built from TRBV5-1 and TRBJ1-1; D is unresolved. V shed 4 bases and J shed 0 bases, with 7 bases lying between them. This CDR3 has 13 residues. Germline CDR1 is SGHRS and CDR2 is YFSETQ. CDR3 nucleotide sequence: TGCGCCAGCAGCCCTCTAGTGAACACTGAAGCTTTCTTT. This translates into CASSPLVNTEAFF.

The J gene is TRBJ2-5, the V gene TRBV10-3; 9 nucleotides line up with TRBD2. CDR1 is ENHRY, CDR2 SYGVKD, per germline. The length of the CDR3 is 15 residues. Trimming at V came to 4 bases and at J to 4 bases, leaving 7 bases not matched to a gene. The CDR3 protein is CAISVSSGGPETQYF. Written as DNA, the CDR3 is TGTGCCATCAGTGTTTCCAGCGGGGGGCCAGAGACCCAGTACTTC.

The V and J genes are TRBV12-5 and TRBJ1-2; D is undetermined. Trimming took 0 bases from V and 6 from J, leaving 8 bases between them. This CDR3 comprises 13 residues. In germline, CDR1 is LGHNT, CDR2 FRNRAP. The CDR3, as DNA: TGTGCTAGTGGTTTGGTACCGGGCGATGGCTACACCTTC. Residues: CASGLVPGDGYTF.

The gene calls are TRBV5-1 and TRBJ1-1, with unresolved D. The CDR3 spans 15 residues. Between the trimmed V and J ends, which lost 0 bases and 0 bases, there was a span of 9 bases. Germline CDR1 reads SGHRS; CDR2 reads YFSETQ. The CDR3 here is CASSLAGLLNTEAFF. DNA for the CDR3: TGCGCCAGCAGCTTGGCGGGTCTTTTGAACACTGAAGCTTTCTTT.

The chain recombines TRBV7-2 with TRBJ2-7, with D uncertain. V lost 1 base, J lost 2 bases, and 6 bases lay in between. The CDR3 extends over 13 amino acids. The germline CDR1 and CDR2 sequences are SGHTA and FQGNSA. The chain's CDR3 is CASSLVSPYEQYF. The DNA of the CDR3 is TGTGCCAGCAGCTTAGTTTCCCCCTACGAGCAGTACTTC.

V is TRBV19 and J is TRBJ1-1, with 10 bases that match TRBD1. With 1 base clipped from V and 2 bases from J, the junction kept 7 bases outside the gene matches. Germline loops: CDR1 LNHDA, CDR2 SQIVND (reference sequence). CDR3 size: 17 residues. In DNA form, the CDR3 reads TGTGCCAGTAGTATAGTTTCGGGACAGGGGATAAACACTGAAGCTTTCTTT. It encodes CASSIVSGQGINTEAFF.

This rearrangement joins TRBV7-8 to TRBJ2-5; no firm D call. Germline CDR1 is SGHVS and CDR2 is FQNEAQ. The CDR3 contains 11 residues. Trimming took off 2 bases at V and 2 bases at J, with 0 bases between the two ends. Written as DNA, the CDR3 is TGTGCCAGCAGCTTACAAGAGACCCAGTACTTC. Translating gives CASSLQETQYF. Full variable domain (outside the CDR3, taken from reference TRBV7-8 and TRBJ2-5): GAGVSQSPRYKVAKRGQDVALRCDPISGHVSLFWYQQALGQGPEFLTYFQNEAQLDKSGLPSDRFFAERPEGSVSTLKIQRTQQEDSAVYLCASSLQETQYFGPGTRLLVL.

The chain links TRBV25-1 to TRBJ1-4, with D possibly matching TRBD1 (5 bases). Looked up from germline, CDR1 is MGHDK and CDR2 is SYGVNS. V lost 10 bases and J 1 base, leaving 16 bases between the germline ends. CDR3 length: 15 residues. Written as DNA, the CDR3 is TGTGCCACGACGCCTGGGGGTATAACTAATGAAAAACTGTTTTTT. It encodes CATTPGGITNEKLFF.

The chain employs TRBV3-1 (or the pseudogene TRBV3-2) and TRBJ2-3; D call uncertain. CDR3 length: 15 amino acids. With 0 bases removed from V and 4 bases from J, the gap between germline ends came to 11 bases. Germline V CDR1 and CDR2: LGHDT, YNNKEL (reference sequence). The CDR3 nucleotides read TGTGCCAGCAGCCAAGATGGGGTCATCGCAGATACGCAGTATTTT. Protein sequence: CASSQDGVIADTQYF.